This TCR beta chain originates from a study of shared clonotypes between healthy human individuals. The V end was cut by 0 bases, the J end by 7 bases, with 13 bases between. The CDR3 is made up of 15 amino acids. CDR1 is MGHRA, CDR2 YSYEKL, per germline. Participating donors were healthy, HIV-negative adults free of recent acute infections or vaccinations. Original methodology: Filtering differed since immunoSEQ provided only junctions, with no quality scores. TCRdb's copy holds only in-frame clones and misses some; the assay was immunoSEQ multiplex PCR. Clone size and V and J calls were adopted from that table, with D and trimming inferred from the DNA. This sample carries around 700,000 clones, around 72% of them seen once, and the ten largest clones take about 1.8%.

The genes are TRBV4-1 and TRBJ2-4; D call uncertain. The origin of this receptor is a woman between 25 and 40 years old in good health. The sample comprised memory CD4+ T cells sorted from blood. Subset given: CD45RA-negative fraction. CDR3 protein: CASSQDRASWNIQYF. CDR3 in DNA: TGCGCCAGCAGCCAAGATCGGGCTAGTTGGAACATTCAGTACTTC.